This T cell receptor beta chain was observed in a study of T-cell memory formation after mild COVID-19. Across the study: Among the donors, TCR clusters were largely specific to each donor.

Only a few counts were recorded for this clonotype. The antigen is unknown. V lost 3 bases, J lost 0 bases, and 8 bases stayed unmatched. This CDR3 is built from 17 residues. Germline lookup yields CDR1 LGHNA and CDR2 YNFKEQ. General observations from the study: Memory cells collected pre-infection included some clones that later responded, suggesting cross-reactive memory joined. Mainly CM and EM harbored the contracting CD4+ clones; mainly EMRA harbored the CD8+ ones.

TCRdb re-analysed the 5' RACE reads in MiXCR, keeping a single row per CDR3 protein. This sample yields 90,000 to 120,000 distinct CDR3 sequences, of which roughly a sixth are seen a single time; over 4.5% belongs to the top ten. This sequence originates from a man between 18 and 29 years old who had mild COVID-19 (a few samples of this study predate the infection). Cell type and time point are not known. What was sequenced was PBMCs or a T cell subset sorted from them (not recorded which). The chain joins TRBV4-2 to TRBJ2-5; 9 bases fit TRBD1. The CDR3 nucleotides read TGTGCCAGCAGCCACTTCGCCGGGACAGGGAACCAAGAGACCCAGTACTTC. Translating it yields CASSHFAGTGNQETQYF.